This TCR beta chain is from a study of post-analysis software for immune sequencing data. Trimming removed 3 bases from V and 7 bases from J; junction bases left unmatched: 3. CDR1 is MNHNY and CDR2 is SVGAGI in the germline V gene (reference sequence). This CDR3 is built from 13 residues. Overall study findings and caveats: Roughly five TRBV segments appeared more often in patients than in controls, and TRBV5-6, TRBV5-1 and TRBV20-1 were among these.

As concerns this clonotype: The antigen is not known.

Carried by the TCR beta cDNA libraries were unique molecular identifiers. One entry per CDR3 protein, called by TCRdb with MiXCR from the PCR reads. The sample carries roughly 870,000 distinct CDR3 sequences, approximately 50% recorded once. The rearrangement uses TRBV6-6 and TRBJ1-2, with 9 bases identical to TRBD1. The sequence was obtained from a girl between 10 and 17 years old with multiple sclerosis. Sequencing used blood. The CDR3 protein is CASSYQQGAGYTF. The DNA of the CDR3 is TGTGCCAGCAGTTATCAACAGGGGGCTGGCTACACCTTC.